A single sample gave rise to the 10 T cell receptor beta chains below, sequenced in a study of glioma-infiltrating T cells after dendritic cell vaccination (dated by TCRdb to about 2016). Libraries were built with the immunoSEQ multiplex PCR assay. The source is immuneACCESS, and TCRdb retained only in-frame sequences with V and J called. Part of the clones is not carried over; for the studies checked, unresolved V genes explain less than half of this, and the remainder is unexplained. This sample lists tens of thousands of clones; 85% were detected once. The leading ten clones occupy less than 3% of the sample. The starting material was blood, obtained before dendritic cell vaccination. These receptors came from a human donor with glioblastoma.

In this sample, this clone turned up once. This chain links TRBV27 with TRBJ2-6, with D possibly TRBD1 on 6 matching bases. The germline V gene encodes CDR1 MNHEY and CDR2 SMNVEV (reference sequence). Trimming pared 6 bases from V and 2 bases from J, leaving 17 bases between. The CDR3 contains 17 residues. DNA for the CDR3: TGTGCCAGCAGACGCCAGGGGCGCTCCACTGGGGCCAACGTCCTGACTTTC. Translation: CASRRQGRSTGANVLTF.

The chain recombines TRBV5-1 with TRBJ2-5; no firm D call. Trimming removed 4 bases from V and 2 bases from J, with 15 bases in between. Germline values: CDR1 SGHRS, CDR2 YFSETQ. CDR3 length equals 15 residues. The CDR3 sequence is CASSPSGAKQETQYF. In nucleotides, the CDR3 is TGCGCCAGCAGCCCCTCCGGAGCGAAGCAAGAGACCCAGTACTTC. The whole variable domain, filled in from reference TRBV5-1 and TRBJ2-5, reads KAGVTQTPRYLIKTRGQQVTLSCSPISGHRSVSWYQQTPGQGLQFLFEYFSETQRNKGNFPGRFSGRQFSNSRSEMNVSTLELGDSALYLCASSPSGAKQETQYFGPGTRLLVL.

This clone occurred once. The chain links TRBV5-6 to TRBJ2-1; D is possibly TRBD2 (7 bases). The germline CDR1 and CDR2 sequences are SGHDT and YYEEEE. The CDR3 runs to 15 residues. V was clipped by 0 bases and J by 1 base, with 8 bases between them. CDR3 protein: CASSLEGGSYNEQFF. DNA for the CDR3: TGTGCCAGCAGCTTGGAGGGGGGGTCCTACAATGAGCAGTTCTTC.

The rearrangement links TRBV18 to TRBJ2-7; 8 bases fit TRBD2. V lost 2 bases, J lost 6 bases, and 12 bases stayed unmatched. The CDR3 covers 16 residues. Germline CDR1 KGHSH, CDR2 LQKENI. The CDR3 sequence is CASSPSRSGGTFEQYF. CDR3 nucleotide sequence: TGTGCCAGCTCACCATCGAGGAGCGGGGGAACCTTCGAGCAGTACTTC.

The chain carries TRBV6-5 and TRBJ2-7; 10 bases map to TRBD2. CDR3 length equals 15 residues. V trimming: 7 bases; J trimming: 4 bases; junction bases outside the gene matches: 10. CDR1 and CDR2 from the germline V gene are MNHEY and SVGAGI. Written as DNA, the CDR3 is TGTGCCAGCATGAGAAGCGGGAGGGCCAAGTACGAGCAGTACTTC. As protein: CASMRSGRAKYEQYF.

The chain employs TRBV10-3 and TRBJ2-7; TRBD1 matches at 12 bases. The CDR3 consists of 15 residues. CDR1 ENHRY and CDR2 SYGVKD come from the germline V gene. V lost 6 bases to trimming and J lost 7 bases; unmatched junction nucleotides: 10. The CDR3 DNA reads as TGTGCCATCAGCAGTTCGGGACAGGGGGCCGGGGAGCAGTACTTC. This gives the protein CAISSSGQGAGEQYF.

V gene TRBV28 combines with J gene TRBJ2-7; 7 nucleotides agree with TRBD2. V was pared by 4 bases and J by 0 bases, with 6 bases of the junction left unmatched. This CDR3 is built from 15 residues. Germline CDR1 is MDHEN and CDR2 is SYDVKM. The CDR3 region is CASSWQRGVSYEQYF. For the CDR3, the DNA is TGTGCCAGCAGTTGGCAGCGGGGAGTCTCCTACGAGCAGTACTTC.

This clone was seen only once. The rearrangement links TRBV2 to TRBJ2-5, with 10 bases lining up with TRBD2. Germline-derived CDR1 and CDR2 are SNHLY and FYNNEI. This CDR3 has 17 residues. The junction had 12 bases not matched to a gene; V was cut back by 3 bases and J by 5 bases. The CDR3 nucleotides read TGTGCCAGCAGTGATTGGTTGGCTAGCGGGAGTTCTGAGACCCAGTACTTC. The encoded protein is CASSDWLASGSSETQYF.

The J gene is TRBJ1-5, the V gene TRBV25-1; possibly TRBD1 for D (5 bases). Between the trimmed V and J ends, which lost 6 bases and 9 bases, there was a span of 12 bases. The CDR3 contains 12 residues. CDR1 MGHDK and CDR2 SYGVNS come from the germline V gene. Written as DNA, the CDR3 is TGTGCCAGCAGGCCTGCAGGGCGGCCCCAGCATTTT. Residues: CASRPAGRPQHF.

The chain carries TRBV7-2 and TRBJ2-3; TRBD2 agrees at 7 bases. This CDR3 has 17 residues. V trimming: 5 bases; J trimming: 0 bases; junction bases outside the gene matches: 11. Germline V CDR1 and CDR2: SGHTA, FQGNSA. The CDR3 region is CASSPGLAAASTDTQYF. The DNA for the CDR3 is TGTGCCAGCAGCCCCGGGCTAGCGGCCGCTAGCACAGATACGCAGTATTTT. The whole variable domain, remainder taken from reference TRBV7-2 and TRBJ2-3, is GAGVSQSPSNKVTEKGKDVELRCDPISGHTALYWYRQSLGQGLEFLIYFQGNSAPDKSGLPSDRFSAERTGGSVSTLTIQRTQQEDSAVYLCASSPGLAAASTDTQYFGPGTRLTVL.